One TCR beta chain is described in this entry. The sample comes from a study of blood T cell repertoires in COVID-19. Study details: Acute-phase and convalescent COVID-19 samples originated in the United States, Italy and Spain.

The method was immunoSEQ multiplex PCR; TCRdb's version includes in-frame clones alone and lacks a portion of them. The table shows fewer than 250,000 clones, with around four fifths occurring only once. Germline CDR1 reads SGHRS; CDR2 reads YFSETQ. The length of the CDR3 is 15 residues. V was pared by 5 bases and J by 0 bases, with 14 bases between. The sequencing sample was made of peripheral blood. The TCR sequence derives from a woman aged 55-69 years with active or convalescent COVID-19. The chain uses TRBV5-1 and TRBJ1-1; tentative D call: TRBD1 (6 bases). The CDR3 loop is CASSLRTDLNTEAFF. As DNA, the CDR3 is TGCGCCAGCAGTTTACGGACAGACCTGAACACTGAAGCTTTCTTT.